One sample yielded the 10 T cell receptor beta chains listed below, sequenced in a study of blood T cells in healthy people across ages. Sample-barcoded 5' priming and a J-beta primer mix drove a second PCR of roughly 6 to 12 cycles. One entry per CDR3 protein, called by TCRdb with MiXCR from the 5' RACE reads. The sample has 650,000 or so distinct CDR3 sequences, roughly half seen once. Sequenced: blood. The origin of the receptors is a woman aged 80 or over in good health.

This clonotype came up many times. The chain combines TRBV29-1 with TRBJ2-1; either TRBD1 or TRBD2 may supply D (5 bases each). In germline, CDR1 is SQVTM, CDR2 ANQGSEA. V was clipped by 7 bases and J by 9 bases, with 16 bases between them. This CDR3 comprises 12 residues. The CDR3 loop reads CSGWGFRGEQFF. Written as DNA, the CDR3 is TGCAGCGGGTGGGGGTTCAGAGGTGAGCAGTTCTTC.

The sample holds many counts of this clonotype. The V gene is TRBV12-3 or TRBV12-4, the J gene TRBJ2-3, with 10 bases identical to TRBD2. V was clipped by 4 bases and J by 1 base; unmatched bases: 8. This CDR3 contains 17 residues. The DNA for the CDR3 is TGTGCCAGCAGTTCGGGTCAGCGGGGGGGCGGCACAGATACGCAGTATTTT. As protein: CASSSGQRGGGTDTQYF.

This clonotype was found a few times. One end of the junction varies from germline; a read error may be responsible. The chain links TRBV7-2 to TRBJ1-3; no clear D. CDR1 is SGHTA and CDR2 is FQGNSA in the germline V gene. This CDR3 comprises 14 residues. Here the CDR3 DNA reads TGCGCCAGCAGCTTCGGAGGCTCTGGAAACACCATATATTTT. Its protein product is CASSFGGSGNTIYF.

The rearrangement uses TRBV7-2 and TRBJ2-6; unclear D gene. V lost 1 base, J lost 1 base, and 14 bases lay in between. In germline, CDR1 is SGHTA, CDR2 FQGNSA. This CDR3 is 18 amino acids long. CDR3 loop: CASSLEPRILSGANVLTF. The DNA for the CDR3 is TGTGCCAGCAGCTTAGAGCCCAGGATCCTTTCTGGGGCCAACGTCCTGACTTTC.

The chain couples TRBV7-9 to TRBJ1-2; no definite D call. Germline V CDR1 and CDR2: SEHNR, FQNEAQ (reference sequence). V gave up 5 bases and J gave up 6 bases, with 13 bases separating them. The CDR3 is made up of 13 amino acids. CDR3 coding DNA: TGTGCCAGCAGCATACGGTCCGGGAATGGCTACACCTTC. It codes for CASSIRSGNGYTF.

The V and J genes are TRBV29-1 and TRBJ2-1; maybe TRBD1 (5 bases). V lost 4 bases to trimming and J lost 3 bases, with 13 bases between them. The CDR3 runs to 14 residues. The V gene's germline CDR1 is SQVTM and CDR2 ANQGSEA. The CDR3 protein is CSVVGRAVYNEQFF. The CDR3 bases are TGCAGCGTTGTGGGCAGGGCGGTCTACAATGAGCAGTTCTTC.

CDR3 region: CASSVASGKNYEQFF. The CDR3 region has the DNA TGTGCCAGCAGCGTAGCTAGCGGGAAAAACTATGAGCAGTTCTTC. This chain links TRBV7-3 with TRBJ2-1, with 9 bases identical to TRBD2. Germline-derived CDR1 and CDR2 are SGHTA and FQGTGA. The CDR3 spans 15 residues. Germline trimming cut 5 bases from V and 8 bases from J; bases unmatched to any gene: 10.

This clonotype was detected ten times or more. The J gene is TRBJ2-1, the V gene TRBV20-1; D is tentatively TRBD1 or TRBD2 (5 bases each). Germline CDR1 reads DFQATT; CDR2 reads SNEGSKA (reference sequence). Trimming pared 5 bases from V and 4 bases from J, leaving 15 bases between. The CDR3 sequence is 14 residues long. CDR3 region: CSAYLPGPYNEQFF. CDR3 bases: TGCAGTGCTTATTTACCGGGACCGTACAATGAGCAGTTCTTC.

This clonotype appeared a few times. The gene calls are TRBV5-1 and TRBJ2-2; TRBD1 matches 7 bases. The trim removed 9 bases at V and 4 bases at J, leaving 6 bases unmatched. Germline V lookup: CDR1 SGHRS, CDR2 YFSETQ. The CDR3 length is 13 residues. This CDR3 reads CATATGPTGELFF. CDR3 DNA: TGCGCCACCGCGACAGGGCCCACCGGGGAGCTGTTTTTT.

This clonotype has a count of ten or more. The rearrangement uses TRBV28 and TRBJ2-2, with 10 bases identical to TRBD2. This CDR3 spans 19 amino acids. V lost 2 bases to trimming and J lost 4 bases; unmatched junction nucleotides: 13. Per the germline V gene, CDR1 is MDHEN and CDR2 is SYDVKM. Written as DNA, the CDR3 is TGTGCCAGCAGTTTACAAGGATTTACTAGCGGGAAAGGCACCGGGGAGCTGTTTTTT. Translated, it gives CASSLQGFTSGKGTGELFF.